One and the same sample provided the 32 T cell receptor beta chains below, sequenced in a study of blood T cell repertoires in COVID-19. Repertoires were generated with immunoSEQ multiplex PCR, while TCRdb's copy carries only in-frame clones and drops some. The sample yields under 300,000 clones, about four fifths seen once. Sequencing was done on a sample of peripheral blood. Receptor source: a man aged 25 to 40 who had recovered from COVID-19.

The rearrangement joins TRBV25-1 to TRBJ2-3, with 8 bases lining up with TRBD2. The germline V gene has CDR1 MGHDK and CDR2 SYGVNS. This CDR3 has 15 residues. The J segment lost 2 bases and the V segment lost 5 bases, leaving 6 bases of the junction unmatched. CDR3 protein: CASSRTSSPTDTQYF. As DNA, the CDR3 is TGTGCCAGCAGTAGGACTAGCAGTCCCACAGATACGCAGTATTTT.

This clone was counted once. The chain joins TRBV19 to TRBJ2-5; D is possibly TRBD2 (6 bases). The CDR3 runs 14 residues. Trimming removed 4 bases from V and 2 bases from J, with 11 bases in between. CDR1 and CDR2 (germline): LNHDA, SQIVND (reference sequence). The CDR3 region is CASSNGDSQETQYF. The CDR3 DNA reads TGTGCCAGTAGTAACGGGGACTCTCAAGAGACCCAGTACTTC. The entire variable domain, with the rest obtained from reference TRBV19 and TRBJ2-5, is as follows: DGGITQSPKYLFRKEGQNVTLSCEQNLNHDAMYWYRQDPGQGLRLIYYSQIVNDFQKGDIAEGYSVSREKKESFPLTVTSAQKNPTAFYLCASSNGDSQETQYFGPGTRLLVL.

The rearrangement links TRBV5-5 to TRBJ2-3; D is undetermined. The germline V gene encodes CDR1 SGHKS and CDR2 YYEKEE (reference sequence). V was shortened by 0 bases and J by 4 bases, with 12 bases between the two germline ends. CDR3 length: 15 amino acids. The CDR3 DNA reads as TGTGCCAGCAGCTTGGCCGCCACATCCGCAGATACGCAGTATTTT. Its translation: CASSLAATSADTQYF.

The chain joins TRBV27 to TRBJ1-1; tentative D call: TRBD1 (6 bases). This CDR3 region has 14 residues. Trimming pared 5 bases from V and 6 bases from J, leaving 16 bases between. The germline gives CDR1 MNHEY, CDR2 SMNVEV (reference sequence). For the CDR3, the DNA is TGTGCCAGCAGTAGCCCGGACAGATCCCCTGAAGCTTTCTTT. It translates to CASSSPDRSPEAFF.

The chain couples TRBV6-5 to TRBJ2-1; the D gene is possibly TRBD2 (7 bases). Germline V gene lookup returns CDR1 MNHEY and CDR2 SVGAGI. The ends were cut back, 7 bases at V and 1 base at J, with 14 bases in the middle. This CDR3 is built from 15 residues. The CDR3 region is CASNIGGASYNEQFF. The CDR3 region has the DNA TGTGCCAGCAACATAGGGGGGGCATCCTACAATGAGCAGTTCTTC.

The chain recombines TRBV7-9 with TRBJ2-5; D possibly corresponds to TRBD2 (7 bases). There are 15 residues in the CDR3. CDR1 is SEHNR, CDR2 FQNEAQ, per germline (reference sequence). V lost 5 bases and J 5 bases, leaving 18 bases between the germline ends. CDR3 nucleotide sequence: TGTGCCAGCAGCCCTGATGGGGGGGCCGGGGAGACCCAGTACTTC. This translates into CASSPDGGAGETQYF.

V usage is TRBV5-1 and J usage is TRBJ2-3, with 10 bases aligning to TRBD2. The CDR3 sequence is 17 residues long. The V gene's germline CDR1 is SGHRS and CDR2 YFSETQ. J gave up 0 bases and V 0 bases, and 4 bases lay outside the gene matches. In DNA form, the CDR3 reads TGCGCCAGCAGCTTGGCTCTAGCGGGGGCTAGCACAGATACGCAGTATTTT. Its protein is CASSLALAGASTDTQYF.

This clone occurred once. This same CDR3 is encoded by further DNA sequences in the sample. The V and J genes are TRBV10-3 and TRBJ1-1; 7 positions agree with TRBD1. The CDR3 has 13 residues. CDR1 is ENHRY, CDR2 SYGVKD, per germline. V gave up 4 bases and J gave up 1 base; unmatched junction bases: 0. CDR3 protein: CAISGTGNTEAFF. The CDR3 nucleotides are TGTGCCATCAGTGGGACAGGGAACACTGAAGCTTTCTTT.

The rearrangement joins TRBV9 to TRBJ2-1; a weak D match, TRBD2 (5 bases). The germline V gene has CDR1 SGDLS and CDR2 YYNGEE. V gave up 5 bases and J gave up 2 bases, with 11 bases separating them. The CDR3 totals 14 residues. The DNA for the CDR3 is TGTGCCAGCAGTCAAACGGGAACCTACAATGAGCAGTTCTTC. This encodes CASSQTGTYNEQFF.

This chain joins TRBV4-1 and TRBJ1-4; TRBD1 might be the D (5 bases). CDR1 is MGHRA and CDR2 is YSYEKL in the germline V gene. The CDR3 covers 17 residues. Trimming cost V 0 bases and J 0 bases, with 11 bases left between them. This CDR3 reads CASSQEEGGATNEKLFF. In DNA form, the CDR3 reads TGCGCCAGCAGCCAAGAGGAGGGAGGGGCAACTAATGAAAAACTGTTTTTT.

The chain employs TRBV6-5 and TRBJ2-2, with 8 bases fitting TRBD2. J lost 4 bases, V lost 2 bases, and 0 bases had no gene match. CDR3 size: 14 residues. The germline V gene encodes CDR1 MNHEY and CDR2 SVGAGI. CDR3 bases: TGTGCCAGCAGTTACGCGGGGGGCACCGGGGAGCTGTTTTTT. As protein: CASSYAGGTGELFF.

The rearrangement joins TRBV5-1 to TRBJ1-6, with 7 bases lining up with TRBD1. CDR1 SGHRS and CDR2 YFSETQ come from the germline V gene. This CDR3 comprises 14 residues. V gave up 3 bases and J gave up 9 bases; unmatched junction bases: 6. CDR3 DNA sequence: TGCGCCAGCAGCTCCGGACAGGTGGGTTCACCCCTCCACTTT. Amino acid sequence: CASSSGQVGSPLHF.

The genes are TRBV14 and TRBJ1-2; a possible D gene is TRBD1 (6 bases). The CDR3 is 15 residues long. Germline CDR1 SGHDN, CDR2 FVKESK. The V gene lost 4 bases and the J gene lost 4 bases, with 16 bases spanning the gap. CDR3 bases: TGTGCCAGCAGCCCTCTAACGGGGGGCAGCTATGGCTACACCTTC. Translation gives CASSPLTGGSYGYTF. The whole variable domain, remainder taken from reference TRBV14 and TRBJ1-2, is EAGVTQFPSHSVIEKGQTVTLRCDPISGHDNLYWYRRVMGKEIKFLLHFVKESKQDESGMPNNRFLAERTGGTYSTLKVQPAELEDSGVYFCASSPLTGGSYGYTFGSGTRLTVV.

V and J are TRBV13 and TRBJ2-2; 8 nucleotides agree with TRBD2. The CDR3 runs to 12 residues. Germline CDR1 reads PRHDT; CDR2 reads FYEKMQ (reference sequence). The junction had 2 bases not matched to a gene; V was cut back by 5 bases and J by 9 bases. CDR3 nucleotides: TGTGCCAGCAGCCGGACTAGCAGGGAGCTGTTTTTT. It yields the protein CASSRTSRELFF.

The genes are TRBV19 and TRBJ2-1, with TRBD2 identical over 7 bases. J was trimmed by 4 bases and V by 5 bases; bases with no gene match: 8. Looked up from germline, CDR1 is LNHDA and CDR2 is SQIVND (reference sequence). The CDR3 is 15 residues long. CDR3 sequence reads: CASSEVSGPYNEQFF. In DNA, the CDR3 is TGTGCCAGTAGTGAGGTTAGCGGGCCTTACAATGAGCAGTTCTTC.

This clone was seen a single time. The chain has TRBV5-1 and TRBJ1-4, with 10 bases identical to TRBD1. This CDR3 is 15 amino acids long. V lost 3 bases to trimming and J lost 5 bases; unmatched junction nucleotides: 4. From germline, CDR1 is SGHRS and CDR2 YFSETQ. The CDR3 spells CASSYLTGGNEKLFF. The CDR3 nucleotides are TGCGCCAGCAGCTACTTGACAGGGGGCAATGAAAAACTGTTTTTT.

This rearrangement joins TRBV7-8 to TRBJ1-5; TRBD1 matches at 7 bases. This CDR3 has 19 residues. J gave up 5 bases and V 7 bases, and 23 bases lay outside the gene matches. Germline loops: CDR1 SGHVS, CDR2 FQNEAQ. In DNA form, the CDR3 reads TGTGCCAGCACCAATTACCGGCCGGGACAGACCTTAAAAGATCAGCCCCAGCATTTT. Translated: CASTNYRPGQTLKDQPQHF.

The chain links TRBV5-1 to TRBJ2-4; TRBD1 matches at 8 bases. The germline gives CDR1 SGHRS, CDR2 YFSETQ. The CDR3 has 17 amino acids. V lost 7 bases, J lost 2 bases, and 14 bases stayed unmatched. In nucleotides, the CDR3 is TGCGCCAGCTCCCTTGGCCCCCGACAGGGGACCAAAAACATTCAGTACTTC. Translated: CASSLGPRQGTKNIQYF.

This clone came up once. This chain joins TRBV19 and TRBJ2-5, with TRBD2 identical over 8 bases. Germline V gene data show CDR1 as LNHDA and CDR2 as SQIVND (reference sequence). The V and J ends lost 1 base and 0 bases, in that order; junction bases with no gene match: 4. CDR3 length: 16 amino acids. The CDR3 spells CASSIGQRGNQETQYF. CDR3 in DNA: TGTGCCAGTAGTATAGGCCAGCGGGGGAACCAAGAGACCCAGTACTTC. The full variable domain, with the rest looked up from reference TRBV19 and TRBJ2-5, is DGGITQSPKYLFRKEGQNVTLSCEQNLNHDAMYWYRQDPGQGLRLIYYSQIVNDFQKGDIAEGYSVSREKKESFPLTVTSAQKNPTAFYLCASSIGQRGNQETQYFGPGTRLLVL.

This clone was seen once. This chain joins TRBV9 and TRBJ1-2, with D possibly TRBD1 on 5 matching bases. The V end was cut by 2 bases, the J end by 4 bases, with 9 bases between. The germline gives CDR1 SGDLS, CDR2 YYNGEE. This CDR3 region has 13 residues. CDR3 region: CASSVGGVYGYTF. Here the CDR3 DNA reads TGTGCCAGCAGCGTGGGGGGAGTCTATGGCTACACCTTC.

The chain combines TRBV19 with TRBJ2-5; tentative D call: TRBD1 (6 bases). The CDR3 contains 13 residues. Germline CDR1 LNHDA, CDR2 SQIVND (reference sequence). V was shortened by 3 bases and J by 4 bases, with 9 bases between the two germline ends. CDR3 region: CASSMIRGETQYF. CDR3 bases: TGTGCCAGTAGTATGATCAGGGGAGAGACCCAGTACTTC.

This clone is a singleton in its sample. The chain is built from TRBV23-1 and TRBJ1-4; D unclear. TRBV23-1 is given ORF status, its function remaining uncertain. This CDR3 contains 17 residues. The ends were cut back, 0 bases at V and 1 base at J, with 12 bases in the middle. DNA of the CDR3: TGCGCCAGCAGTCAATCGGAGGGTTGGGGAACTAATGAAAAACTGTTTTTT. Translation gives CASSQSEGWGTNEKLFF.

V gene TRBV29-1 combines with J gene TRBJ2-3, with 11 bases aligning to TRBD2. This CDR3 region has 16 residues. Germline loops: CDR1 SQVTM, CDR2 ANQGSEA. V was clipped by 8 bases and J by 0 bases; unmatched bases: 10. CDR3 in amino acids: CSLTGTSGTSTDTQYF. CDR3 sequence (DNA): TGCAGCTTAACCGGGACTAGCGGCACTAGCACAGATACGCAGTATTTT.

The rearrangement uses TRBV21-1 and TRBJ1-6; TRBD1 is taken as the D call from the table, unchecked against the DNA. TRBV21-1 is tagged as a pseudogene. CDR3 size: 17 residues. The CDR3 reads CASSNGSRTGIISPLHF. The CDR3 region has the DNA TGTGCCAGCAGCAATGGTTCTAGGACAGGGATCATTTCACCCCTCCACTTT.

The rearrangement uses TRBV2 and TRBJ1-1; a weak D match, TRBD1 (6 bases). The V gene's germline CDR1 is SNHLY and CDR2 FYNNEI. The CDR3 length is 15 residues. The V end was cut by 7 bases, the J end by 3 bases, with 18 bases between. DNA for the CDR3: TGTGCCAGCAATACCCAGGCTCCAGGGGACACTGAAGCTTTCTTT. It encodes CASNTQAPGDTEAFF.

This chain uses TRBV28 with TRBJ1-1; possible D gene TRBD1, 6 bases. V was clipped by 6 bases and J by 3 bases, with 11 bases between them. The CDR3 is made up of 13 amino acids. Germline V CDR1 and CDR2: MDHEN, SYDVKM. The CDR3 region is CASRAGGHTEAFF. The CDR3 DNA is TGTGCCAGCAGGGCGGGGGGGCACACTGAAGCTTTCTTT. The whole variable domain, filled in from reference TRBV28 and TRBJ1-1, reads DVKVTQSSRYLVKRTGEKVFLECVQDMDHENMFWYRQDPGLGLRLIYFSYDVKMKEKGDIPEGYSVSREKKERFSLILESASTNQTSMYLCASRAGGHTEAFFGQGTRLTVV.

The gene calls are TRBV27 and TRBJ2-2; 8 nucleotides line up with TRBD2. The J segment lost 4 bases and the V segment lost 3 bases, leaving 4 bases of the junction unmatched. Germline values: CDR1 MNHEY, CDR2 SMNVEV (reference sequence). CDR3 length: 15 residues. CDR3 protein: CASSLVAGGTGELFF. The CDR3 DNA reads TGTGCCAGCAGTTTGGTCGCGGGGGGCACCGGGGAGCTGTTTTTT.

The chain couples TRBV7-9 to TRBJ1-4, with 9 bases that match TRBD1. The germline V gene encodes CDR1 SEHNR and CDR2 FQNEAQ (reference sequence). CDR3 length: 15 residues. The junction had 9 bases not matched to a gene; V was cut back by 5 bases and J by 8 bases. The CDR3 sequence: CASSPRDRVREKLFF. As DNA, the CDR3 is TGTGCCAGCAGCCCCCGGGACAGGGTTCGAGAAAAACTGTTTTTT. The full variable domain, in which reference TRBV7-9 and TRBJ1-4 provide the parts outside the CDR3, is DTGVSQNPRHKITKRGQNVTFRCDPISEHNRLYWYRQTLGQGPEFLTYFQNEAQLEKSRLLSDRFSAERPKGSFSTLEIQRTEQGDSAMYLCASSPRDRVREKLFFGSGTQLSVL.

The chain employs TRBV28 and TRBJ1-1; tentatively, D is TRBD1 (5 bases). The V and J ends lost 6 bases and 10 bases respectively, with 21 bases between them. The germline gives CDR1 MDHEN, CDR2 SYDVKM. There are 14 residues in the CDR3. The CDR3 sequence: CASRPSLEAGGAFF. The CDR3 coding sequence is TGTGCCAGCAGACCCTCCCTGGAGGCGGGGGGAGCTTTCTTT.

The chain links TRBV2 to TRBJ1-1; D perhaps matches TRBD1 (6 bases). Germline V gives CDR1 SNHLY, CDR2 FYNNEI. The CDR3 runs 15 residues. Trimming cost V 4 bases and J 0 bases, with 12 bases left between them. The CDR3 coding sequence is TGTGCCAGCAGTGTTATAAGGGACATGAACACTGAAGCTTTCTTT. As protein: CASSVIRDMNTEAFF. The full variable domain, with the rest looked up from reference TRBV2 and TRBJ1-1, is EPEVTQTPSHQVTQMGQEVILRCVPISNHLYFYWYRQILGQKVEFLVSFYNNEISEKSEIFDDQFSVERPDGSNFTLKIRSTKLEDSAMYFCASSVIRDMNTEAFFGQGTRLTVV.

The chain is built from TRBV9 and TRBJ1-2, with unresolved D. The V end was cut by 0 bases, the J end by 5 bases, with 11 bases between. CDR3 length: 14 amino acids. Per the germline V gene, CDR1 is SGDLS and CDR2 is YYNGEE. The CDR3 DNA is TGTGCCAGCAGCGTAGGCACAGCCGGTTATGGCTACACCTTC. It encodes CASSVGTAGYGYTF.

V usage is TRBV7-2 and J usage is TRBJ1-5; 9 bases align to TRBD1. The CDR3 consists of 16 residues. From germline, CDR1 is SGHTA and CDR2 FQGNSA. Unmatched junction bases numbered 2, after V lost 1 base and J lost 1 base. The CDR3 is CASSLDTGGSNQPQHF. The CDR3, as DNA: TGTGCCAGCAGCTTAGACACAGGGGGCAGCAATCAGCCCCAGCATTTT.